Listed below are T cell receptor beta chains from one sample, sequenced in a study of T cell changes during pregnancy in multiple sclerosis. Produced via immunoSEQ multiplex PCR; TCRdb's table is partial and in-frame only. Altogether some 39,000 clones are present, approximately 91% being singletons, with the ten largest covering under 4.5%. The material sequenced was CD8+ T cells from peripheral blood mononuclear cells, taken in the first trimester of pregnancy. These receptors originate from a female donor with multiple sclerosis, enrolled in a pregnancy study. The CDR3 runs from the conserved cysteine through the conserved F or W. The D gene is left open where the match is weak. Rows may omit the clone size; those that give it use once, few, many or a size class.

>TRBV2|once|NA|TRBJ1-5|13
TGTGCCAGCAGCGACTTTCCGAATCAGCCCCAGCATTTT
CASSDFPNQPQHF
>TRBV4-3|NA|NA|TRBJ1-4|18
TGCGCCAGCAGCCATTTGTCGATGACAGCATCGAGGAATGAAAAACTGTTTTTT
CASSHLSMTASRNEKLFF
>TRBV6-5|NA|NA|TRBJ2-3|15
TGTGCCAGCAGCCTCATCGCGGGATCTTTAGATACGCAGTATTTT
CASSLIAGSLDTQYF
>TRBV7-3|NA|TRBD2|TRBJ2-1|16
TGTGCCAGCAGCCGCGATTTAGCGGGGGGGGCAAATGAGCAGTTCTTC
CASSRDLAGGANEQFF
>TRBV7-3|NA|TRBD1|TRBJ2-3|15
TGTGCCAGCAGCACCGTGACAGGGTCGGCAGATACGCAGTATTTT
CASSTVTGSADTQYF
>TRBV6-5|NA|NA|TRBJ2-7|15
TGTGCCAGCACTTACGAAGGGGGAAGCTCCTACGAGCAGTACTTC
CASTYEGGSSYEQYF
>TRBV19|NA|TRBD1|TRBJ1-6|17
TGTGCCAGTAGTCAAGGGACAGGGAGCTCCTATAATTCACCCCTCCACTTT
CASSQGTGSSYNSPLHF
>TRBV9|NA|NA|TRBJ1-2|17
TGTGCCAGCAGCGTAGAGGGAGACGGGCTAGCTAACTATGGCTACACCTTC
CASSVEGDGLANYGYTF
>TRBV16|once|TRBD1|TRBJ1-1|15
TGTGCCAGCAGCCAATCGAAGGGGGCGAACACTGAAGCTTTCTTT
CASSQSKGANTEAFF
>TRBV5-1|once|NA|TRBJ2-1|12
TGCGCCAGCAGCTTGGGCGGTAATGAGCAGTTCTTC
CASSLGGNEQFF
>TRBV7-3|NA|NA|TRBJ1-2|13
TGTGCCAGCAGCTTCGCAGGGGTCTATGGCTACACCTTC
CASSFAGVYGYTF
>TRBV5-1|NA|NA|TRBJ1-2|12
TGCGCCAGCAGCTTCGTCGGGGATGGCTACACCTTC
CASSFVGDGYTF
>TRBV6-5|NA|TRBD2|TRBJ2-1|15
TGTGCCAGCAGTTTAAGCGGGGGCCCCCTAAATGAGCAGTTCTTC
CASSLSGGPLNEQFF
>TRBV27|NA|NA|TRBJ1-5|13
TGTGCCAGCAGTGCACATAGCAATCAGCCCCAGCATTTT
CASSAHSNQPQHF
>TRBV9|NA|NA|TRBJ1-4|14
TGTGCCAGCAGCGTAGGTGCGGCTAATGAAAAACTGTTTTTT
CASSVGAANEKLFF
>TRBV23-1|NA|NA|TRBJ2-3|17
TGCGCCAGCAGTCAATCGCACAGGGTGAACCTCACAGATACGCAGTATTTT
CASSQSHRVNLTDTQYF
>TRBV27|NA|TRBD1|TRBJ2-1|16
TGTGCCAGCAGTTTTGGGACAGGGACCCTCTACAATGAGCAGTTCTTC
CASSFGTGTLYNEQFF
>TRBV9|NA|TRBD2|TRBJ2-1|16
TGTGCCAGCAGCGCCCGTAGCGGGGGAGCCTACAATGAGCAGTTCTTC
CASSARSGGAYNEQFF
>TRBV7-2|NA|TRBD1|TRBJ2-7|17
TGTGCCAGCAGCTTAGAACCGGGACAGGGGGTCAACTACGAGCAGTACTTC
CASSLEPGQGVNYEQYF
>TRBV13|NA|TRBD1|TRBJ1-1|14
TGTGCCAGCAGCGAAGGACAGGGCGGGACTGAAGCTTTCTTT
CASSEGQGGTEAFF
>TRBV9|NA|TRBD2|TRBJ2-1|16
TGTGCCAGCAGCGTAGCGGCGCGGGGGGGGTACAATGAGCAGTTCTTC
CASSVAARGGYNEQFF
>TRBV25-1|NA|TRBD1|TRBJ2-1|17
TGTGCCAGCAGTGACCCCTCACAGGGGGGTACCTACAATGAGCAGTTCTTC
CASSDPSQGGTYNEQFF
>TRBV11-2|NA|TRBD1|TRBJ1-2|15
TGTGCCAGCAGCCCAAGGGGGCAGGGGTATTTTGCGGTCACCTTC
CASSPRGQGYFAVTF
>TRBV30|NA|NA|TRBJ1-4|14
TGTGCCTGGAGTGACAACCAAACTAATGAAAAACTGTTTTTT
CAWSDNQTNEKLFF
>TRBV10-3|NA|TRBD1|TRBJ1-5|15
TGTGCCAGCAGTGAAACGGGACAGCCTTCGGAGCCCCAGCATTTT
CASSETGQPSEPQHF
>TRBV5-6|NA|TRBD1|TRBJ1-1|14
TGTGCCAGCAGCCTTAACAGGGGTCACACTGAAGCTTTCTTT
CASSLNRGHTEAFF
>TRBV7-2|NA|TRBD1|TRBJ2-1|14
TGTGCCAGCAGCTTGGGCGGGACAGGGAATGAGCAGTTCTTC
CASSLGGTGNEQFF
>TRBV30|NA|TRBD1|TRBJ2-5|19
TGTGCCTGGAATTTGGGAGGGTCCGGGACAGGGGGATCCCAAGAGACCCAGTACTTC
CAWNLGGSGTGGSQETQYF
>TRBV30|NA|TRBD1|TRBJ1-2|14
TGTGCCTTGGAACCCGGGACAGGGAACTATGGCTACACCTTC
CALEPGTGNYGYTF
>TRBV4-3|NA|NA|TRBJ1-2|13
TGCGCCAGCAGCCAAGGGTTCAGGGATGGCTACACCTTC
CASSQGFRDGYTF
>TRBV9|NA|NA|TRBJ1-4|16
TGTGCCAGCAGCCCCGGCAGGGCAGCAACTAATGAAAAACTGTTTTTT
CASSPGRAATNEKLFF